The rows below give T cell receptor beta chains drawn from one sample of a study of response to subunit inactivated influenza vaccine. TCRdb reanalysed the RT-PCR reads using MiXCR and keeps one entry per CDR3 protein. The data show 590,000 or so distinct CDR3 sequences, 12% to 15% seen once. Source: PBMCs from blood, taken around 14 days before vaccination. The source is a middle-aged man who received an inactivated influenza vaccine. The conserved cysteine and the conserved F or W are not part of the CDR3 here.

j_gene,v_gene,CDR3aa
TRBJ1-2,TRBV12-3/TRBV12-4,ASSLAWDRDYGYT
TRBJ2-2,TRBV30,ASMDKVRLNTGELF
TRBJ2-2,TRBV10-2,ASRVAGGPPGELF
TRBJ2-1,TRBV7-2,ASSPRGGQF
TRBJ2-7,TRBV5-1,ASSMGLAGALSYEQY
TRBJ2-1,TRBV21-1,ASTPPDQTFYNEQF
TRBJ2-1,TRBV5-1,ASSLEPGAHDEQF
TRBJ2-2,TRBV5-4,ASSLQSGANTGELF
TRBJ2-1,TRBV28,ASRTIYNEQF
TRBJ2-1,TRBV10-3,AISESNGDLEQF
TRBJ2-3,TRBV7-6,ASSRELAGSTDTQY
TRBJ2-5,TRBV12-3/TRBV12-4,ASRPGTSQETQY
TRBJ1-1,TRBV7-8,ASSSHTEAF
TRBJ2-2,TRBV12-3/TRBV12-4,ASSPTSGGLNTGELF
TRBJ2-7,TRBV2,ASRTGTGDYEQY
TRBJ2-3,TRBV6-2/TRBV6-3,ASSYRDSMDTQY
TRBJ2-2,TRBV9,ASSLGLAELTGELF
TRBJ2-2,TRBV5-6,ASSLLSRSLELF
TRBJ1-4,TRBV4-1,ASSPRQTNEKLF
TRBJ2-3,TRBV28,ASSLARGGNTDTQY
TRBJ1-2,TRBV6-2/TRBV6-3,ASSYSSGFNYGYT
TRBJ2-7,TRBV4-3,ASSQARIAGGDVYEQY
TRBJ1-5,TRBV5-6,ASSLSYSNQPQH
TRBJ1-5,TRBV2,ASKGGNQPQH
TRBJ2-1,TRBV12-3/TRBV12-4,ASSLAIAGNNEQF
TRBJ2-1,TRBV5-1,ASRLAGGPSEQF
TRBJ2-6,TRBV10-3,AISATASSGANVLT
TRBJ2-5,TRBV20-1,RVEGLQETQY
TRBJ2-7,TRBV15,ATSRDLEGGYEQY
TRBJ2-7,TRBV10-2,ASSDQGAGSSYEQY
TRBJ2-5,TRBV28,ASSYPGTAQETQY
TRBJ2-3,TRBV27,ASSLNFGADNTYTQY
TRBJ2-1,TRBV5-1,ASSFLQGALPNNEQF
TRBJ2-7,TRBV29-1,GVVTTLYEQY
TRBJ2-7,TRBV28,ASSLGPRRYIYEQY
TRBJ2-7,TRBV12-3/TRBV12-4,ASRSRGGSHEQY
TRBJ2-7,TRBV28,ASSSRYILAALYEQY
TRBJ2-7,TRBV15,ATSKDQGSYEQY
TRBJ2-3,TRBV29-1,SVTGGTDTQY
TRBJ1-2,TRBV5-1,ASRPGQGNGYT
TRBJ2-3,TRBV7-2,ASSLSVWGAGVDTQY
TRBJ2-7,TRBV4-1,ASSQEPGQGAYLSYEQY
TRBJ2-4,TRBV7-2,ASSLAKGLAWNIQY
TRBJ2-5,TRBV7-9,ASSNDPGLETQY
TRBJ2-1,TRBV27,ASSLMGGRAYNEQF
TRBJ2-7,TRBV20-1,SARGLLAGGPSSYEQY
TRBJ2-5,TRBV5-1,ATSSAQGKAQY